This passage covers 10 T cell receptor beta chains from one sample sequenced in a study of cytomegalovirus exposure and HLA in healthy donors. Both 60 Vbeta primers and 13 Jbeta primers went into the PCR. Produced via immunoSEQ multiplex PCR; TCRdb's table is partial and in-frame only. The table records 190,000 or so clones, over 80% of them present only once. The source material was PBMCs. These receptors were obtained from a man aged 50-59 years in good health and CMV-seronegative.

This rearrangement joins TRBV4-2 to TRBJ2-5; TRBD1 aligns across 7 bases. The end of the DNA is better explained by TRBJ2-7, so the J call may be wrong. Germline values: CDR1 LGHNA, CDR2 YNFKEQ. There are 14 residues in the CDR3. Here the CDR3 DNA reads TGTGCCAGCAGCCAAGTACAGGGGAGCTACGAGCAGTACTTC. Its protein is CASSQVQGSYEQYF.

Here the CDR3 DNA reads TGTGCCACCAGCAGAGACCAGGGGGTGGAGACCCAGTACTTC. Its protein product is CATSRDQGVETQYF. The rearrangement links TRBV15 to TRBJ2-5, with 7 bases that match TRBD1. The CDR3 consists of 14 residues. Germline trimming cut 0 bases from V and 5 bases from J; bases unmatched to any gene: 3. Germline lookup yields CDR1 LNHNV and CDR2 YYDKDF (reference sequence).

The rearrangement uses TRBV25-1 and TRBJ1-1; D may be TRBD1 (6 bases). Germline lookup yields CDR1 MGHDK and CDR2 SYGVNS. Trimming cost V 6 bases and J 0 bases, with 11 bases left between them. CDR3 length: 14 amino acids. In DNA, the CDR3 is TGTGCCAGCAGCGGACAGATGTTGAACACTGAAGCTTTCTTT. Protein sequence: CASSGQMLNTEAFF.

This chain connects TRBV18 to TRBJ2-5, with 8 bases lining up with TRBD2. The germline gives CDR1 KGHSH, CDR2 LQKENI. The CDR3 loop spans 15 amino acids. After removal of 2 bases from V and 5 bases from J, the junction contained 7 bases not matched to a gene. The CDR3 here is CASSPAAGAMETQYF. Here the CDR3 DNA reads TGTGCCAGCTCACCAGCAGCGGGAGCAATGGAGACCCAGTACTTC.

The V gene is TRBV6-6, the J gene TRBJ1-5; D remains unclear. Germline assignment: CDR1 MNHNY and CDR2 SVGAGI (reference sequence). The CDR3 is made up of 15 amino acids. Trimming took off 3 bases at V and 0 bases at J, with 9 bases between the two ends. The DNA for the CDR3 is TGTGCCAGCAGTTATCGGGGATATAGCAATCAGCCCCAGCATTTT. This sequence encodes CASSYRGYSNQPQHF.

The DNA for the CDR3 is TGTGCCAGCAGCTTAGGTCGGGGTAGCGTGACCAAAAACATTCAGTACTTC. It encodes CASSLGRGSVTKNIQYF. V and J are TRBV7-2 and TRBJ2-4; maybe TRBD2 (5 bases). V lost 1 base and J 2 bases, leaving 15 bases between the germline ends. The CDR3 is 17 residues long. Germline assignment: CDR1 SGHTA and CDR2 FQGNSA.

The sample holds one count of this clone. The rearrangement links TRBV14 to TRBJ1-6; D may be TRBD1 (6 bases). The CDR3 contains 16 residues. V dropped 1 base and J dropped 4 bases, with 11 bases sitting between them. In germline, CDR1 is SGHDN, CDR2 FVKESK. The CDR3 bases are TGTGCCAGCAGCCAAGTAACAGGGATTTATAATTCACCCCTCCACTTT. Protein product: CASSQVTGIYNSPLHF. The whole variable domain, filled in from reference TRBV14 and TRBJ1-6, reads EAGVTQFPSHSVIEKGQTVTLRCDPISGHDNLYWYRRVMGKEIKFLLHFVKESKQDESGMPNNRFLAERTGGTYSTLKVQPAELEDSGVYFCASSQVTGIYNSPLHFGNGTRLTVT.

About this clone itself: The sample contains more than one DNA sequence encoding this CDR3. The J gene is TRBJ2-7, the V gene TRBV2; 7 bases agree with TRBD1. The CDR3 sequence is 13 residues long. Germline lookup yields CDR1 SNHLY and CDR2 FYNNEI. V lost 7 bases, J lost 3 bases, and 6 bases stayed unmatched. CDR3 nucleotide sequence: TGTGCCAGCAACCGGGACAGAAGCTACGAGCAGTACTTC. It codes for CASNRDRSYEQYF.

This clone showed up just once. This chain joins TRBV6-1 and TRBJ2-7; D is uncertain. The length of the CDR3 is 13 residues. Between the trimmed V and J ends, which lost 6 bases and 2 bases, there was a span of 11 bases. Germline V gives CDR1 MNHNS, CDR2 SASEGT. The DNA of the CDR3 is TGTGCCAGCAGGCCTAACTACCCCTACGAGCAGTACTTC. Translating gives CASRPNYPYEQYF.

The chain carries TRBV10-2 and TRBJ2-5; D is ambiguous. The CDR3 totals 15 residues. V shed 3 bases and J shed 0 bases, with 11 bases lying between them. The germline V gene has CDR1 WSHSY and CDR2 SAAADI. The CDR3 sequence: CASSDGVGNQETQYF. Written as DNA, the CDR3 is TGCGCCAGCAGTGATGGAGTAGGCAACCAAGAGACCCAGTACTTC.